This TCR beta chain was sequenced for a study of T cells in Graves' hyperthyroidism and ophthalmopathy. Looking at the study overall: Pretreatment peripheral blood was obtained at initial diagnosis. The study's findings and limits: Most expanded thyroid clonotypes above 0.001 recurred in blood.

There were TCR beta CDR3 regions amplified from RNA transcripts. TCR CDR3 regions were first amplified by RT-PCR with HTBI primers. TCRdb re-analysed the multiplex PCR reads in MiXCR, keeping a single row per CDR3 protein. The sample yields fewer than 600,000 distinct CDR3 sequences, about 15% seen once. Aged 18 to 65, the patients had hyperthyroidism that was newly diagnosed and had lasted under 2 months. This clonotype appeared many times. What it binds is unknown. Sequencing was carried out using blood. This receptor was obtained from a woman aged 40 to 50 with Graves' hyperthyroidism.

The CDR3 is CSASQGGETQYF. The DNA for the CDR3 is TGCAGTGCTAGCCAGGGTGGTGAGACCCAGTACTTC. The V call is TRBV20-1, the J call TRBJ2-5; D perhaps matches TRBD1 (5 bases). Deletions cut 3 bases from V and 5 bases from J, with 10 bases between. CDR1 and CDR2 (germline): DFQATT, SNEGSKA (reference sequence). The CDR3 spans 12 residues.